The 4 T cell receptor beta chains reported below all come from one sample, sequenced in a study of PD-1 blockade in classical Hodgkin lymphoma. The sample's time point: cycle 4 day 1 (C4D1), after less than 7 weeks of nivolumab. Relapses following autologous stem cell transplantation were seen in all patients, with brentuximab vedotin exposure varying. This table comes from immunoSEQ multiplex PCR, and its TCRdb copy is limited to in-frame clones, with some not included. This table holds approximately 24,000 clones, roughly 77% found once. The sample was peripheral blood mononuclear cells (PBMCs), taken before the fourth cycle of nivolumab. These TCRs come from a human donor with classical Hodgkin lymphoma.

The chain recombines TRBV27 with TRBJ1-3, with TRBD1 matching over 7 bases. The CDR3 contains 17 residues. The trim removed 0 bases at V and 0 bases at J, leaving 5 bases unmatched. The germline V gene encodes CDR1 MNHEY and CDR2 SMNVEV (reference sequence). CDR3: CASSLSDRRSSGNTIYF. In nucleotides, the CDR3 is TGTGCCAGCAGTTTATCGGACAGGCGCTCCTCTGGAAACACCATATATTTT.

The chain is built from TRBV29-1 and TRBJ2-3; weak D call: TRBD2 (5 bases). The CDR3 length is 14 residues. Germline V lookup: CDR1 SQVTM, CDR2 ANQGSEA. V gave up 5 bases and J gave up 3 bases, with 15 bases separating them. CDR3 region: CSVPLGSGTDTQYF. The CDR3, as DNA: TGCAGCGTTCCTTTAGGATCGGGGACAGATACGCAGTATTTT.

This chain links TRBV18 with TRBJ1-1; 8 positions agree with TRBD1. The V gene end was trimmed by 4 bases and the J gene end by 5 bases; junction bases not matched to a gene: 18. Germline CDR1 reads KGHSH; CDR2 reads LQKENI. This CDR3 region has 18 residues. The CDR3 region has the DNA TGTGCCAGCTCACACGCAGGCTCTACAGGGGGAGTTGGAACTGAAGCTTTCTTT. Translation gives CASSHAGSTGGVGTEAFF.

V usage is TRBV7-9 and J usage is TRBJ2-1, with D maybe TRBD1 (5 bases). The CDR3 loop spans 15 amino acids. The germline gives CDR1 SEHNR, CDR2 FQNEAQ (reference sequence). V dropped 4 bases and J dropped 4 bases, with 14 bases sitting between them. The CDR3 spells CASSSREDRYNEQFF. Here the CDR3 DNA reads TGTGCCAGCAGCTCAAGAGAAGACAGATACAATGAGCAGTTCTTC.